Below are 32 T cell receptor beta chains sequenced from a single sample in a study of shared clonotypes between healthy human individuals. Here immunoSEQ multiplex PCR was the method, and the copy in TCRdb shows in-frame clones only, minus some. This sample carries around 2,000,000 clones, over 85% of them seen once, and the ten largest clones take around 0.13%. The sample was naive CD4+ T cells sorted from blood. Subset reported: CD45RA+ positively selected. The source is a man between 18 and 35 years old in good health.

This clone has just one count. The gene calls are TRBV7-2 and TRBJ1-6; D not certain. V lost 4 bases, J lost 7 bases, and 8 bases lay in between. The CDR3 covers 13 residues. Germline V gene lookup returns CDR1 SGHTA and CDR2 FQGNSA. CDR3 coding DNA: TGTGCCAGCAGCTCGGGCACCAATTCACCCCTCCACTTT. Its protein is CASSSGTNSPLHF.

The rearrangement joins TRBV11-1 to TRBJ2-3, with D hard to call. V was clipped by 5 bases and J by 0 bases, with 6 bases between them. The germline V gene encodes CDR1 SGHAT and CDR2 FQDESV (reference sequence). This CDR3 has 13 residues. The CDR3 loop reads CASSMPSTDTQYF. The CDR3 nucleotides read TGTGCCAGCAGCATGCCTAGCACAGATACGCAGTATTTT.

The chain recombines TRBV4-3 with TRBJ2-2; maybe TRBD2 (6 bases). The germline V and J ends were trimmed by 4 bases and 2 bases, with 20 bases remaining between them. CDR3 length: 18 amino acids. Germline V gives CDR1 LGHNA, CDR2 YSLEER. CDR3 sequence reads: CASSLGEVPAGNTGELFF. In DNA form, the CDR3 reads TGCGCCAGCAGCCTCGGAGAGGTCCCAGCGGGCAACACCGGGGAGCTGTTTTTT.

This chain uses TRBV6-6 with TRBJ2-3, with 12 bases aligning to TRBD2. This CDR3 has 15 residues. Germline values: CDR1 MNHNY, CDR2 SVGAGI (reference sequence). V lost 2 bases, J lost 9 bases, and 6 bases stayed unmatched. The DNA for the CDR3 is TGTGCCAGCAGTTACGGGGGACTAGCGGGTATCACGCAGTATTTT. It translates to CASSYGGLAGITQYF.

The chain employs TRBV11-2 and TRBJ1-3; D unclear. This CDR3 is built from 15 residues. V lost 3 bases to trimming and J lost 3 bases, with 12 bases between them. Germline assignment: CDR1 SGHAT and CDR2 FQNNGV. The CDR3 is CASSFGVSIGNTIYF. In nucleotides, the CDR3 is TGTGCCAGCAGCTTCGGAGTATCTATTGGAAACACCATATATTTT.

The gene calls are TRBV5-6 and TRBJ1-4; D possibly corresponds to TRBD1 (5 bases). Germline assignment: CDR1 SGHDT and CDR2 YYEEEE. V was trimmed by 0 bases and J by 7 bases, leaving 10 bases between them. This CDR3 comprises 14 residues. Here the CDR3 reads CASSLVGGSEKLFF. In DNA, the CDR3 is TGTGCCAGCAGCTTGGTCGGGGGTAGTGAAAAACTGTTTTTT.

V is TRBV23-1 and J is TRBJ1-2, with D perhaps TRBD1 (6 bases). TRBV23-1 is an open reading frame, and its role is uncertain. V was cut by 0 bases and J by 2 bases, with 10 bases left in between. CDR3 size: 15 residues. CDR3 bases: TGCGCCAGCAGTCAATCCGGGGGGCAGAACTATGGCTACACCTTC. Translation gives CASSQSGGQNYGYTF.

CDR3 DNA: TGTGCCAGCAGCACGGGTAACGAGCAGTACTTC. Encoded protein: CASSTGNEQYF. This chain joins TRBV11-2 and TRBJ2-7; D is unresolved. V lost 5 bases, J lost 5 bases, and 7 bases lay in between. The CDR3 extends over 11 amino acids. CDR1 and CDR2 (germline): SGHAT, FQNNGV.

The J gene is TRBJ2-7, the V gene TRBV28; D is unclear. CDR1 and CDR2 from the germline V gene are MDHEN and SYDVKM. The V and J ends lost 4 bases and 0 bases respectively, with 13 bases between them. The CDR3 loop spans 15 amino acids. This chain's CDR3 is CASSSTWTGSYEQYF. The CDR3 DNA reads as TGTGCCAGCAGTTCAACCTGGACGGGCTCCTACGAGCAGTACTTC. Supplemented by reference TRBV28 and TRBJ2-7, the full variable domain reads DVKVTQSSRYLVKRTGEKVFLECVQDMDHENMFWYRQDPGLGLRLIYFSYDVKMKEKGDIPEGYSVSREKKERFSLILESASTNQTSMYLCASSSTWTGSYEQYFGPGTRLTVT.

On this clone: Other DNA variants within this sample encode the same CDR3. The chain carries TRBV2 and TRBJ1-1; the D gene is possibly TRBD1 (6 bases). CDR1 and CDR2 from the germline V gene are SNHLY and FYNNEI. Trimming cost V 5 bases and J 1 base, with 11 bases left between them. The CDR3 is 14 amino acids. The CDR3 DNA reads as TGTGCCAGCAGTTTGGGGGGCCCGAACACTGAAGCTTTCTTT. It specifies CASSLGGPNTEAFF.

This chain uses TRBV19 with TRBJ2-3; TRBD2 matches at 7 bases. V was clipped by 6 bases and J by 0 bases; unmatched bases: 3. The CDR3 is 14 residues long. Germline V lookup: CDR1 LNHDA, CDR2 SQIVND (reference sequence). CDR3 residues: CASRISGSTDTQYF. The CDR3 coding sequence is TGTGCCAGTAGGATTAGCGGGAGCACAGATACGCAGTATTTT.

The chain links TRBV11-2 to TRBJ2-7, with D possibly TRBD1 on 8 matching bases. The germline V gene encodes CDR1 SGHAT and CDR2 FQNNGV. This CDR3 is built from 15 residues. V lost 5 bases, J lost 4 bases, and 18 bases lay in between. CDR3 residues: CASSQAGQVSYEQYF. The CDR3 nucleotides read TGTGCCAGCAGCCAAGCGGGACAGGTCTCTTACGAGCAGTACTTC.

In this sample, this clone turned up once. This specimen includes other DNA sequences encoding the same CDR3. The chain combines TRBV10-3 with TRBJ2-3; D is undetermined. Trimming took off 4 bases at V and 5 bases at J, with 4 bases between the two ends. Germline V gene lookup returns CDR1 ENHRY and CDR2 SYGVKD. This CDR3 spans 11 amino acids. CDR3 DNA: TGTGCCATCAGTGGCGGAGATACGCAGTATTTT. Encoded protein: CAISGGDTQYF.

V gene TRBV5-4 combines with J gene TRBJ1-1, with 7 bases fitting TRBD1. Losses at the gene ends were 5 bases for V and 5 bases for J; bases not matched to a gene: 6. Germline V gene lookup returns CDR1 SGHNT and CDR2 YYREEE (reference sequence). The CDR3 spans 13 residues. The CDR3 sequence is CASRQGTRTEAFF. The CDR3 DNA reads TGTGCCAGCAGACAGGGGACGAGAACTGAAGCTTTCTTT.

The sample holds many counts of this clone. V is TRBV27 and J is TRBJ2-2, with 9 bases aligning to TRBD1. The V gene's germline CDR1 is MNHEY and CDR2 SMNVEV (reference sequence). The CDR3 consists of 15 residues. V was clipped by 7 bases and J by 6 bases; unmatched bases: 9. CDR3 region: CASTKGTGKAGELFF. CDR3 bases: TGTGCCAGCACCAAAGGGACAGGGAAAGCCGGGGAGCTGTTTTTT.

The chain recombines TRBV4-1 with TRBJ2-3; D is possibly TRBD2 (5 bases). Germline V gene lookup returns CDR1 MGHRA and CDR2 YSYEKL. V gave up 1 base and J gave up 4 bases, with 15 bases separating them. This CDR3 has 16 residues. The CDR3 DNA follows: TGCGCCAGCAGCCAAGTGCTAGGTGGGAGTGCAGATACGCAGTATTTT. It is translated as CASSQVLGGSADTQYF.

This chain uses TRBV29-1 with TRBJ2-5; tentatively, D is TRBD1 (7 bases). Germline CDR1 SQVTM, CDR2 ANQGSEA. Trimming cost V 6 bases and J 2 bases, with 13 bases left between them. This CDR3 contains 13 residues. The CDR3 coding sequence is TGCAGCGTCGGGGGACAGCCGCAAGAGACCCAGTACTTC. Translation: CSVGGQPQETQYF.

Comment on this clone: This sample includes further DNA sequences coding for the same CDR3. The rearrangement links TRBV28 to TRBJ1-2; possibly TRBD1 for D (5 bases). The CDR3 consists of 13 residues. Trimming took 2 bases from V and 3 from J, leaving 7 bases between them. CDR1 and CDR2 (germline): MDHEN, SYDVKM. In nucleotides, the CDR3 is TGTGCCAGCAGTTTACAGACAGACTATGGCTACACCTTC. Translating gives CASSLQTDYGYTF.

The rearrangement joins TRBV5-1 to TRBJ2-5; 14 bases are a match to TRBD2. V dropped 4 bases and J dropped 5; count of bases not matched to a gene: 13. Germline assignment: CDR1 SGHRS and CDR2 YFSETQ. This CDR3 contains 18 residues. The CDR3 reads CASSRDLTSGGAEETQYF. CDR3 nucleotides: TGCGCCAGCAGCCGTGACTTGACTAGCGGGGGGGCTGAGGAGACCCAGTACTTC.

The chain is built from TRBV7-8 and TRBJ1-5; D unclear. The CDR3 extends over 15 amino acids. Germline V CDR1 and CDR2: SGHVS, FQNEAQ. With 4 bases removed from V and 0 bases from J, the gap between germline ends came to 10 bases. CDR3 coding DNA: TGTGCCAGCAGCTATTTGGACGGTAGCAATCAGCCCCAGCATTTT. Amino acid sequence: CASSYLDGSNQPQHF.

The chain couples TRBV28 to TRBJ2-5; 11 bases fit TRBD2. The length of the CDR3 is 16 residues. Germline loops: CDR1 MDHEN, CDR2 SYDVKM. The junction had 7 bases not matched to a gene; V was cut back by 5 bases and J by 2 bases. DNA of the CDR3: TGTGCCAGCAGTCCGCAAGGGACTAGCGGTCAAGAGACCCAGTACTTC. It encodes CASSPQGTSGQETQYF.

This sequence joins TRBV28 and TRBJ2-7; TRBD1 might be the D (6 bases). V lost 4 bases and J 2 bases, leaving 18 bases between the germline ends. In germline, CDR1 is MDHEN, CDR2 SYDVKM. The CDR3 covers 16 residues. The CDR3 region is CASSSGRTGPPYEQYF. The CDR3, as DNA: TGTGCCAGCAGTTCCGGCCGCACAGGGCCGCCCTACGAGCAGTACTTC. The complete variable domain, with remaining parts taken from reference TRBV28 and TRBJ2-7, reads DVKVTQSSRYLVKRTGEKVFLECVQDMDHENMFWYRQDPGLGLRLIYFSYDVKMKEKGDIPEGYSVSREKKERFSLILESASTNQTSMYLCASSSGRTGPPYEQYFGPGTRLTVT.

This chain connects TRBV10-3 to TRBJ2-6, with D hard to call. V lost 9 bases, J lost 3 bases, and 21 bases lay in between. The CDR3 spans 17 residues. Germline lookup yields CDR1 ENHRY and CDR2 SYGVKD. The CDR3 region is CAILPNGYVSGANVLTF. CDR3 coding DNA: TGTGCCATTCTACCGAACGGATATGTGAGTGGGGCCAACGTCCTGACTTTC.

The V and J genes are TRBV7-2 and TRBJ2-1; perhaps TRBD2 as D (5 bases). Germline V gene lookup returns CDR1 SGHTA and CDR2 FQGNSA. CDR3 size: 16 residues. Trimming cost V 0 bases and J 4 bases, with 13 bases left between them. CDR3 nucleotide sequence: TGTGCCAGCAGCTTAGCCCCGGGAAGCGGTTACAATGAGCAGTTCTTC. Amino acids: CASSLAPGSGYNEQFF.

The chain is built from TRBV19 and TRBJ2-7; 12 bases fit TRBD1. With V trimmed by 3 bases and J by 5 bases, 5 bases remained unmatched. From germline, CDR1 is LNHDA and CDR2 SQIVND (reference sequence). The CDR3 totals 15 residues. CDR3 DNA: TGTGCCAGTAGTATTCCGGGACAGGGGGCCCACGAGCAGTACTTC. It translates to CASSIPGQGAHEQYF. The whole variable domain, remainder taken from reference TRBV19 and TRBJ2-7, is DGGITQSPKYLFRKEGQNVTLSCEQNLNHDAMYWYRQDPGQGLRLIYYSQIVNDFQKGDIAEGYSVSREKKESFPLTVTSAQKNPTAFYLCASSIPGQGAHEQYFGPGTRLTVT.

This sequence joins TRBV7-6 and TRBJ2-1, with TRBD2 matching over 11 bases. Trimming removed 5 bases from V and 8 bases from J; junction bases left unmatched: 8. Per germline, CDR1 SGHVS and CDR2 FNYEAQ. This CDR3 region has 15 residues. The CDR3 DNA follows: TGTGCCAGCAGCCTGGAGACTAGCGGGGTCTATGAGCAGTTCTTC. This translates into CASSLETSGVYEQFF.

The chain employs TRBV5-1 and TRBJ2-2; D is uncertain. Germline CDR1 SGHRS, CDR2 YFSETQ. The CDR3 sequence is 16 residues long. V gave up 4 bases and J gave up 3 bases, with 16 bases separating them. CDR3 sequence (DNA): TGCGCCAGCAGCCTGGAAACGTCTAGGTACACCGGGGAGCTGTTTTTT. As protein: CASSLETSRYTGELFF.

As regards this clone: At the DNA level, this CDR3 is encoded by other sequences in the same sample as well. CDR3 sequence: CASSLTGTGVETQYF. Written as DNA, the CDR3 is TGTGCCAGCAGCTTAACCGGGACAGGGGTAGAGACCCAGTACTTC. The rearrangement uses TRBV7-9 and TRBJ2-5; 10 bases match TRBD1. CDR3 size: 15 residues. The V gene's germline CDR1 is SEHNR and CDR2 FQNEAQ (reference sequence). With V trimmed by 2 bases and J by 4 bases, 4 bases remained unmatched.

The count of this clone is one. The CDR3 region has the DNA TGTGCCTGGAGTGTACGTCGGGTGTCAGCCTCCTACGAGCAGTACTTC. It is translated as CAWSVRRVSASYEQYF. The chain carries TRBV30 and TRBJ2-7; D not resolved. This CDR3 has 16 residues. In germline, CDR1 is GTSNPN, CDR2 SVGIG (reference sequence). Trimming shortened V by 0 bases and J by 0 bases, and 15 bases separated the two germline ends.

V gene TRBV5-8 combines with J gene TRBJ1-4; 8 nucleotides line up with TRBD1. The CDR3 sequence is 15 residues long. Unmatched junction bases numbered 8, after V lost 3 bases and J lost 7 bases. Germline loops: CDR1 SGHTS, CDR2 YDEGEE. Written as DNA, the CDR3 is TGTGCCAGCAGCTCCCCCGGGACAGGTGTTGAAAAACTGTTTTTT. Translation gives CASSSPGTGVEKLFF.

A word on this clone: A junction end diverges from the germline sequence, so it may reflect a read error. The V gene is TRBV14, the J gene TRBJ2-2, with 10 bases that match TRBD2. Germline CDR1 SGHDN, CDR2 FVKESK. The CDR3 covers 18 residues. As DNA, the CDR3 is TGTGCCAGCAGCCAAGGCCTCTTAGCGGGGGGACTCACCGGGGAGCTGCTTTTT. This translates into CASSQGLLAGGLTGELLF.

This sequence joins TRBV10-2 and TRBJ2-3, with 10 bases lining up with TRBD1. CDR3 length: 15 amino acids. With V trimmed by 3 bases and J by 4 bases, 4 bases remained unmatched. The germline V gene has CDR1 WSHSY and CDR2 SAAADI. Here the CDR3 reads CASSDRDRGPDTQYF. CDR3 nucleotides: TGCGCCAGCAGTGATCGGGACAGGGGACCAGATACGCAGTATTTT.